These 22 T cell receptor beta chains originate from one sample sequenced in a study of blood T cell repertoires in COVID-19. Profiled with immunoSEQ multiplex PCR; TCRdb holds only in-frame clones, not every one. This sample yields about 50,000 clones, of which about 83% are seen a single time; roughly 2% belongs to the top ten. The specimen was peripheral blood. The receptor set was obtained from a woman in her sixties or seventies with acute or convalescent COVID-19.

In its sample, this clone was seen once. This rearrangement joins TRBV5-6 to TRBJ1-1; 7 nucleotides agree with TRBD1. There are 18 residues in the CDR3. Germline V gene data show CDR1 as SGHDT and CDR2 as YYEEEE. Trimming removed 3 bases from V and 0 bases from J; junction bases left unmatched: 14. The CDR3 protein is CASSSMSRDSILNTEAFF. In DNA, the CDR3 is TGTGCCAGCAGCTCGATGTCTCGGGACAGCATCTTGAACACTGAAGCTTTCTTT.

The V call is TRBV7-9, the J call TRBJ1-1; 7 bases align to TRBD1. The germline V gene has CDR1 SEHNR and CDR2 FQNEAQ (reference sequence). The CDR3 runs to 15 residues. After removal of 5 bases from V and 1 base from J, the junction contained 7 bases not matched to a gene. The CDR3 DNA reads as TGTGCCAGCAGCCGATGGGACAGCCGGAACACTGAAGCTTTCTTT. Its protein is CASSRWDSRNTEAFF.

The rearrangement links TRBV7-4 to TRBJ2-1, with 8 bases aligning to TRBD1. After removal of 4 bases from V and 1 base from J, the junction contained 3 bases not matched to a gene. CDR3 length: 15 residues. Germline loops: CDR1 SGHVT, CDR2 SQSDAQ. This CDR3 reads CASSWRQGSYNEQFF. The CDR3 coding sequence is TGTGCCAGCAGCTGGCGACAGGGGTCCTACAATGAGCAGTTCTTC.

This chain connects TRBV14 to TRBJ1-6, with TRBD1 identical over 7 bases. CDR1 and CDR2 from the germline V gene are SGHDN and FVKESK. The CDR3 sequence is 20 residues long. V lost 4 bases, J lost 0 bases, and 15 bases stayed unmatched. CDR3 DNA sequence: TGTGCCAGCAGCCCCGCCTGGACAGGTTACCTTAGCTCCTATAATTCACCCCTCCACTTT. It yields the protein CASSPAWTGYLSSYNSPLHF.

This clone was detected only a few times. This chain connects TRBV7-2 to TRBJ2-1; D gene unclear. V dropped 1 base and J dropped 6 bases, with 10 bases sitting between them. Per the germline V gene, CDR1 is SGHTA and CDR2 is FQGNSA. There are 14 residues in the CDR3. The CDR3 here is CASSLVGLRNEQFF. DNA of the CDR3: TGTGCCAGCAGCTTAGTTGGCCTCCGCAATGAGCAGTTCTTC.

The rearrangement links TRBV13 to TRBJ1-2, with TRBD1 identical over 7 bases. CDR3 length equals 15 residues. Trimming removed 0 bases from V and 3 bases from J; junction bases left unmatched: 4. In germline, CDR1 is PRHDT, CDR2 FYEKMQ (reference sequence). The CDR3 is CASSLGLGGDYGYTF. Here the CDR3 DNA reads TGTGCCAGCAGCTTAGGTCTAGGGGGCGACTATGGCTACACCTTC. The variable domain in full, with the rest retrieved from reference TRBV13 and TRBJ1-2, is AAGVIQSPRHLIKEKRETATLKCYPIPRHDTVYWYQQGPGQDPQFLISFYEKMQSDKGSIPDRFSAQQFSDYHSELNMSSLELGDSALYFCASSLGLGGDYGYTFGSGTRLTVV.

Comments on this clone: The junction differs from germline at one of its ends, possibly a read error. Other DNA sequences in this sample translate to the same CDR3. The V gene is TRBV12-3 or TRBV12-4, the J gene TRBJ1-1; D unresolved. This CDR3 has 12 residues. The CDR3 sequence is CASSHSDSAAFF. The CDR3 coding sequence is TGCGCCAGCAGCCACTCGGACTCGGCGGCTTTCTTT.

The genes are TRBV14 and TRBJ1-1; 8 nucleotides line up with TRBD1. Trimming took 6 bases from V and 7 from J; bases not matched to a gene: 22. Germline V gene lookup returns CDR1 SGHDN and CDR2 FVKESK. There are 18 residues in the CDR3. CDR3 loop: CASRQSSTGTGAFGEAFF. CDR3 sequence (DNA): TGTGCCAGCAGACAATCTTCCACCGGGACAGGTGCTTTCGGTGAAGCTTTCTTT. Variable domain in full (rest from reference TRBV14 and TRBJ1-1): EAGVTQFPSHSVIEKGQTVTLRCDPISGHDNLYWYRRVMGKEIKFLLHFVKESKQDESGMPNNRFLAERTGGTYSTLKVQPAELEDSGVYFCASRQSSTGTGAFGEAFFGQGTRLTVV.

V is TRBV24-1 and J is TRBJ2-3; 8 nucleotides match TRBD2. V lost 4 bases, J lost 0 bases, and 8 bases stayed unmatched. Germline V gives CDR1 KGHDR, CDR2 SFDVKD. The CDR3 runs 17 residues. The CDR3 nucleotides are TGTGCCACCAGTGAACCTCGACTAGCGCGTAGCACAGATACGCAGTATTTT. Translation: CATSEPRLARSTDTQYF.

The CDR3 loop reads CASSQWTSGGAYKKFF. In DNA form, the CDR3 reads TGTGCCAGCAGCCAATGGACTAGCGGGGGGGCCTATAAGAAGTTCTTC. This chain connects TRBV14 to TRBJ2-1; 15 nucleotides line up with TRBD2. The germline V gene encodes CDR1 SGHDN and CDR2 FVKESK. Trimming at V came to 2 bases and at J to 14 bases, leaving 10 bases not matched to a gene. This CDR3 has 16 residues.

The chain uses TRBV7-9 and TRBJ1-6; the D gene is possibly TRBD1 (6 bases). The CDR3 covers 15 residues. Trimming removed 1 base from V and 10 bases from J, with 14 bases in between. Germline values: CDR1 SEHNR, CDR2 FQNEAQ (reference sequence). CDR3: CASSLVAGGDSPLHF. CDR3 nucleotides: TGTGCCAGCAGCTTAGTCGCGGGGGGCGACTCACCCCTCCACTTT.

This chain connects TRBV9 to TRBJ2-3; no clear D gene. Trimming left V 3 bases short and J 3 bases short, with 8 bases between. This CDR3 has 13 amino acids. Germline V gene data show CDR1 as SGDLS and CDR2 as YYNGEE. The CDR3 loop is CASSAQVTDTQYF. CDR3 DNA sequence: TGTGCCAGCAGCGCTCAGGTAACAGATACGCAGTATTTT.

This clone has only a few counts. The chain recombines TRBV5-1 with TRBJ1-5; no clear D gene. Trimming took 0 bases from V and 6 from J, leaving 16 bases between them. This CDR3 comprises 16 residues. In germline, CDR1 is SGHRS, CDR2 YFSETQ. Written as DNA, the CDR3 is TGCGCCAGCAGCTTGGAAGGTTCTAGTGGCAGTCAGCCCCAGCATTTT. Translated: CASSLEGSSGSQPQHF.

The genes are TRBV2 and TRBJ1-1; a weak D match, TRBD1 (5 bases). In germline, CDR1 is SNHLY, CDR2 FYNNEI. CDR3 length: 13 amino acids. The V and J ends lost 7 bases and 2 bases respectively, with 11 bases between them. CDR3 DNA: TGTGCCAGCACTCGGGGGGGTAACACTGAAGCTTTCTTT. This translates into CASTRGGNTEAFF.

Points on this clone: This specimen includes other DNA sequences encoding the same CDR3. J is TRBJ1-5 and V is TRBV5-8; 7 positions match TRBD1. The CDR3 extends over 15 amino acids. The germline V gene encodes CDR1 SGHTS and CDR2 YDEGEE. J was trimmed by 0 bases and V by 5 bases; bases with no gene match: 5. The CDR3 spells CASSRQGFSNQPQHF. The DNA for the CDR3 is TGTGCCAGCAGTCGACAGGGATTTAGCAATCAGCCCCAGCATTTT.

Written as DNA, the CDR3 is TGCGCCAGCAGGCAAGGGGGGGCCCGTAATGAAAAACTGTTTTTT. Encoded protein: CASRQGGARNEKLFF. This chain connects TRBV5-1 to TRBJ1-4; a weak D match, TRBD1 (6 bases). CDR1 is SGHRS and CDR2 is YFSETQ in the germline V gene. This CDR3 contains 15 residues. V lost 5 bases and J 4 bases, leaving 15 bases between the germline ends.

The chain couples TRBV2 to TRBJ2-7, with unresolved D. Germline V CDR1 and CDR2: SNHLY, FYNNEI. Trimming cost V 6 bases and J 2 bases, with 14 bases left between them. CDR3 length: 14 residues. The CDR3 region is CASRNVRQAYEQYF. The CDR3 coding sequence is TGTGCCAGCAGAAACGTTCGGCAGGCCTACGAGCAGTACTTC.

The rearrangement links TRBV6-5 to TRBJ2-7; D is uncertain. The CDR3 sequence is 13 residues long. Germline lookup yields CDR1 MNHEY and CDR2 SVGAGI. The ends were cut back, 5 bases at V and 0 bases at J, with 8 bases in the middle. The CDR3 region has the DNA TGTGCCAGCAGTCTTTCAGGCTCCTACGAGCAGTACTTC. This encodes CASSLSGSYEQYF.

CDR3 nucleotide sequence: TGTGCCACCAGTGATTTAGGACAGAGTTTCTCCTACGAGCAGTACTTC. Amino acid sequence: CATSDLGQSFSYEQYF. V is TRBV24-1 and J is TRBJ2-7; maybe TRBD1 (6 bases). V was shortened by 1 base and J by 0 bases, with 12 bases between the two germline ends. Looked up from germline, CDR1 is KGHDR and CDR2 is SFDVKD. CDR3 length: 16 residues.

This clone was recorded a few times. CDR3 amino acids: CASSDFVGNTEAFF. Written as DNA, the CDR3 is TGTGCCAGCAGTGATTTCGTCGGGAACACTGAAGCTTTCTTT. The gene calls are TRBV2 and TRBJ1-1, with D unclear. The germline V gene has CDR1 SNHLY and CDR2 FYNNEI. The CDR3 contains 14 residues. The V end was cut by 3 bases, the J end by 1 base, with 9 bases between.

The chain recombines TRBV7-9 with TRBJ1-3, with TRBD1 matching over 8 bases. This CDR3 has 18 residues. Germline CDR1 and CDR2: SEHNR and FQNEAQ (reference sequence). The J segment lost 3 bases and the V segment lost 2 bases, leaving 12 bases of the junction unmatched. The CDR3 DNA follows: TGTGCCAGCAGCTTAACTATCACCCGGGACAGGCATGGAAACACCATATATTTT. It translates to CASSLTITRDRHGNTIYF.

The chain recombines TRBV30 with TRBJ2-6; D is unresolved. CDR3 length: 13 amino acids. The V gene lost 4 bases and the J gene lost 2 bases, with 6 bases spanning the gap. CDR1 and CDR2 from the germline V gene are GTSNPN and SVGIG (reference sequence). This CDR3 is CAWTQAGANVLTF. CDR3 in DNA: TGTGCCTGGACCCAGGCTGGGGCCAACGTCCTGACTTTC.